The entry below gives a single TCR beta chain sequence along with its context. Sequenced by immunoSEQ multiplex PCR; TCRdb stores in-frame clones only, minus some. The sample contains some 150,000 clones, over 90% of which appear only once. Germline lookup yields CDR1 MDHEN and CDR2 SYDVKM. The V gene lost 2 bases and the J gene lost 10 bases, with 17 bases spanning the gap. The CDR3 totals 14 residues. The data are from a study of control samples from healthy donors and cancer patients. The sequenced sample was blood. This sequence originates from a young woman in good health. V usage is TRBV28 and J usage is TRBJ1-1; possible D gene TRBD1, 5 bases. The CDR3 DNA reads as TGTGCCAGCAGTTTAGGCCCCCCCAGGGACGGAGCTTTCTTT. Its protein product is CASSLGPPRDGAFF.